This TCR beta chain derives from a study of long-term antiretroviral therapy in people with HIV. Study-level findings and limits: Clonotypes expanded prior to ART showed repertoire dominance at all sampled time points.

V lost 5 bases to trimming and J lost 2 bases, with 9 bases between them. CDR3 length: 13 residues. Germline V gene data show CDR1 as SGHNT and CDR2 as YENEEA. About this clone itself: As yet, its antigen is unknown.

Survey level was the resolution at which the v3.0 immunoSEQ assay ran. Some clones are missing from TCRdb's copy, which holds only in-frame ones; the method was immunoSEQ multiplex PCR. The profile shows approximately 27,000 clones, 85% to 90% of them singletons. The sequence was collected from a woman younger than 30 with HIV. Specimen: unsorted PBMCs, collected 1.8 years after starting antiretroviral therapy. This chain connects TRBV11-3 to TRBJ2-5; D call uncertain. CDR3 nucleotides: TGTGCCAGCAGCCTAGGATTGCAAGAGACCCAGTACTTC. It codes for CASSLGLQETQYF. Looking up the rest from reference TRBV11-3 and TRBJ2-5 gives the full variable domain: EAGVVQSPRYKIIEKKQPVAFWCNPISGHNTLYWYLQNLGQGPELLIRYENEEAVDDSQLPKDRFSAERLKGVDSTLKIQPAELGDSAVYLCASSLGLQETQYFGPGTRLLVL.